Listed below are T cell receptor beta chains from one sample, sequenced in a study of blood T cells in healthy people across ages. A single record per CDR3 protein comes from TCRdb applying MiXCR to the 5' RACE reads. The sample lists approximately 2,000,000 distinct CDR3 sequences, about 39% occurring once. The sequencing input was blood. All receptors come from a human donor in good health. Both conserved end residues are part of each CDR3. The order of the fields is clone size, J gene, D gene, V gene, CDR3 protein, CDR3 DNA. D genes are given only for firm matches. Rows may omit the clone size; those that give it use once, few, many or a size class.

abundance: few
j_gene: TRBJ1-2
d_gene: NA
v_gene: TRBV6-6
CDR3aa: CASSYSLSNYGYTF
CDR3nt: TGTGCCAGCAGTTACTCTCTTTCCAACTATGGCTACACCTTC

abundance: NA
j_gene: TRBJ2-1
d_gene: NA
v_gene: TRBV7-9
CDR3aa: CASNVGREDREENEQFF
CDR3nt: TGTGCCAGCAACGTAGGACGGGAAGACAGGGAGGAGAATGAGCAGTTCTTC

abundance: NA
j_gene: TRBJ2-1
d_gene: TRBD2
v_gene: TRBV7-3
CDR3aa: CASSRFGGSYNEQFF
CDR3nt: TGTGCCAGCAGCCGCTTCGGGGGGTCCTACAATGAGCAGTTCTTC

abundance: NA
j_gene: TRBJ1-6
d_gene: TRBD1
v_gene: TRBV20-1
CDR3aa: CSAPGQGGYRNSPLHF
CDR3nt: TGCAGTGCTCCCGGACAGGGGGGATATAGAAATTCACCCCTCCACTTT

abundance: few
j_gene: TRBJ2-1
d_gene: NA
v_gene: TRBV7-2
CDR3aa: CASSLVGAGAGGEQFF
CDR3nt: TGTGCCAGCAGCTTAGTGGGTGCGGGGGCCGGTGGGGAGCAGTTCTTC

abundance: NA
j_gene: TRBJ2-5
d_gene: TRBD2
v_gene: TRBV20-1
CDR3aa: CSASRGTSGGFETQYF
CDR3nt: TGCAGTGCTAGCCGTGGGACTAGCGGGGGGTTTGAGACCCAGTACTTC

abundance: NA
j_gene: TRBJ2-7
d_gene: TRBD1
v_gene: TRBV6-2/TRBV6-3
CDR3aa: CASSYGTGLYEQYF
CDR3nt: TGTGCCAGCAGTTACGGGACAGGCCTCTACGAGCAGTACTTC

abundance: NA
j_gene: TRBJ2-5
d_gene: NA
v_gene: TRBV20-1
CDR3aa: CSALVAETQYF
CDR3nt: TGCAGTGCTCTTGTCGCAGAGACCCAGTACTTC

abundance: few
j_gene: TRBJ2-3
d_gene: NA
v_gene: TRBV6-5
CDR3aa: CASSYSTGSRDTQYF
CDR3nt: TGTGCCAGCAGTTACTCGACAGGCAGTAGAGATACGCAGTATTTT

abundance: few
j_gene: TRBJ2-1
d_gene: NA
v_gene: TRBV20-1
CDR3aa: CSAYPGAHRMNEQFF
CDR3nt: TGCAGTGCCTACCCAGGGGCCCACCGTATGAATGAGCAGTTCTTC

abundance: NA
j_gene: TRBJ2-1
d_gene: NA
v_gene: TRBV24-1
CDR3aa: CTTSPTGFSSNEQFF
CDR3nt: TGTACCACCAGTCCTACAGGGTTTAGTAGCAATGAGCAGTTCTTC

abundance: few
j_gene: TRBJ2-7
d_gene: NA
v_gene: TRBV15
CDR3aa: CATSRVRCEQYF
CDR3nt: TGTGCCACCAGCAGAGTCAGGTGCGAGCAGTACTTC

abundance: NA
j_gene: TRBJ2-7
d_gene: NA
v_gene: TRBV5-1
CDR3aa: CASSLAMTGVSYEQYF
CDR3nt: TGTGCCAGCAGCTTGGCGATGACCGGGGTGAGTTACGAGCAGTACTTC

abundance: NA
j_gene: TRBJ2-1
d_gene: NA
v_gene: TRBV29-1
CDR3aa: CSVGGQYQETQFF
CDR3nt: TGCAGCGTTGGGGGGCAGTACCAAGAGACCCAGTTCTTC

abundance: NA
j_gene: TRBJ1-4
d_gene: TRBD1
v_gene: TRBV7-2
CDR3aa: CASSSTGTGVEKLFF
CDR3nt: TGTGCCAGCAGCTCGACCGGGACAGGGGTTGAAAAACTGTTTTTT